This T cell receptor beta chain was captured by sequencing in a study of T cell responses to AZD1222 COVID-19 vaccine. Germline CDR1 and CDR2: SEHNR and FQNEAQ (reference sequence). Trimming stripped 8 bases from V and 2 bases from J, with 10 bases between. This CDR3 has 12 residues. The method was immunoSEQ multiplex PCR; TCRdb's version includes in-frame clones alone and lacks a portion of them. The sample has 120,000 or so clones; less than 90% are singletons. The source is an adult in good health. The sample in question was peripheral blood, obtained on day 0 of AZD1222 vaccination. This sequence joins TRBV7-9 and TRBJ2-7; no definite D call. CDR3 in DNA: TGTGCCAGCGGGTACAGTACCTACGAGCAGTACTTC. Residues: CASGYSTYEQYF.